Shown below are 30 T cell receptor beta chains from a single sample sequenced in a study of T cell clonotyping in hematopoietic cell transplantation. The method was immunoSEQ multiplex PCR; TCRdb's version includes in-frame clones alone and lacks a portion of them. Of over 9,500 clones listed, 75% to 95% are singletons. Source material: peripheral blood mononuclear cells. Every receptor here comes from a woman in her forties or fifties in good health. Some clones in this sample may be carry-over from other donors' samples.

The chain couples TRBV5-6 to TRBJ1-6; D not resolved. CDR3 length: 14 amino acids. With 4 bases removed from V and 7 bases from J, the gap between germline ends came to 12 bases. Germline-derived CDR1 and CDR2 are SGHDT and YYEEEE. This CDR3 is CASSRAGGNSPLHF. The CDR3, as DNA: TGTGCCAGCAGCCGCGCGGGCGGGAATTCACCCCTCCACTTT.

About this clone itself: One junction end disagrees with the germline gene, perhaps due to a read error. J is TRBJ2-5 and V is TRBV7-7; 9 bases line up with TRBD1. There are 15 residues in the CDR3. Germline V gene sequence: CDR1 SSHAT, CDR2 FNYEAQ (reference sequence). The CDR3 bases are TGTGCTAGCAGCCGGGGACAGGGCCCCAGGGAGACCCAGTACTTC. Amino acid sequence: CASSRGQGPRETQYF.

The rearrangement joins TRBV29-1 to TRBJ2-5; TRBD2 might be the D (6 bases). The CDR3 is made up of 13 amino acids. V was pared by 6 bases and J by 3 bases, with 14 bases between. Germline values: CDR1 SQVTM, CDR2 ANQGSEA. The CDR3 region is CSVHSGGEETQYF. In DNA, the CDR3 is TGCAGCGTCCACTCCGGCGGGGAAGAGACCCAGTACTTC.

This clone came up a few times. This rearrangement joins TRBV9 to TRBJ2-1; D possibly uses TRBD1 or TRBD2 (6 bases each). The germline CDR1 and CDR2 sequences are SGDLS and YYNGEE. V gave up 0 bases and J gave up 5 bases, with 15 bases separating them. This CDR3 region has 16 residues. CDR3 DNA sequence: TGTGCCAGCAGCGTAGGATGGGGGGCGCAGGACAATGAGCAGTTCTTC. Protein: CASSVGWGAQDNEQFF.

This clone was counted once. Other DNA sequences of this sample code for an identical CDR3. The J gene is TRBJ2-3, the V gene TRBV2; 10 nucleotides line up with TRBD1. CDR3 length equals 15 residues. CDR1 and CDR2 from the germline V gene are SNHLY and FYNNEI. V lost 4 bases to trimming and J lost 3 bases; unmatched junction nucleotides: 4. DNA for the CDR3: TGTGCCAGCAGTGGGAGGACAGGGGGAACAGATACGCAGTATTTT. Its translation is CASSGRTGGTDTQYF.

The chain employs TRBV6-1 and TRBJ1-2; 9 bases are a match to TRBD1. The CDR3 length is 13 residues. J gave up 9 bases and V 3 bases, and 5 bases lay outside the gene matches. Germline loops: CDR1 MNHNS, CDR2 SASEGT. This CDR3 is CASSEGQGLSYTF. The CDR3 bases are TGTGCCAGCAGTGAGGGACAGGGTCTAAGCTACACCTTC.

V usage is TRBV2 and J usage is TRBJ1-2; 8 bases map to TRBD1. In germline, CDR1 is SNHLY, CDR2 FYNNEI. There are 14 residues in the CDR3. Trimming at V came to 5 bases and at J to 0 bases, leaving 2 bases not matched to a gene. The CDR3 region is CASSLDRANYGYTF. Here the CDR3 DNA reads TGTGCCAGCAGTCTGGACAGGGCTAACTATGGCTACACCTTC.

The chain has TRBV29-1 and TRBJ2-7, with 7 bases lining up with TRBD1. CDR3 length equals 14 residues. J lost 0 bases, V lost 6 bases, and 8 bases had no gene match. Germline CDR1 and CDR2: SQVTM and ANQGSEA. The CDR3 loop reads CSVRTGVSSYEQYF. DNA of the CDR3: TGCAGCGTCCGAACAGGGGTCAGCTCCTACGAGCAGTACTTC.

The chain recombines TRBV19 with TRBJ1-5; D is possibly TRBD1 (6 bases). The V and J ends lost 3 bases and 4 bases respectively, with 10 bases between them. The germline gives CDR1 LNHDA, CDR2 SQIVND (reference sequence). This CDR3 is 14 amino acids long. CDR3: CASSIWGTNQPQHF. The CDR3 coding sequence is TGTGCCAGTAGTATTTGGGGGACAAATCAGCCCCAGCATTTT.

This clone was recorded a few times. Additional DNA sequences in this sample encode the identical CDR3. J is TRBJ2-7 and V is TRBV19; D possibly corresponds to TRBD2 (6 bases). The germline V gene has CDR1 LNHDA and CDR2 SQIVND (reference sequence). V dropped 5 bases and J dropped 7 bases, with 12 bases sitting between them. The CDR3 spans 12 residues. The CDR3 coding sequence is TGTGCCAGTAGTCCACGGGGGTTGGAGCAGTACTTC. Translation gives CASSPRGLEQYF.

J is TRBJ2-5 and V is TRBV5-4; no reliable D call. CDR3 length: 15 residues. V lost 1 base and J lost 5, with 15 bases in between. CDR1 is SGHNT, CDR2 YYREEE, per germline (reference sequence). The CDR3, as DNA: TGTGCCAGCAGCTTGAAATGGGCCCCCGCTGAGACCCAGTACTTC. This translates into CASSLKWAPAETQYF.

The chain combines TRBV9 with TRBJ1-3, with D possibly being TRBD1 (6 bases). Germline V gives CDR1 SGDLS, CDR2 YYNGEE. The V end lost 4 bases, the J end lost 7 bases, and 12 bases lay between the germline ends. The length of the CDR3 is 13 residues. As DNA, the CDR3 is TGTGCCAGCAGCTCGGGGGGCGGGAACACCATATATTTT. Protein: CASSSGGGNTIYF.

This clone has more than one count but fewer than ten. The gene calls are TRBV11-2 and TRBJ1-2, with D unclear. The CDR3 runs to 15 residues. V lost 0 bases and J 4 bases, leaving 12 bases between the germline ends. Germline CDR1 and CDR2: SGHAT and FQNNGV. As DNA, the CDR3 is TGTGCCAGCAGCTTAGAAGGCAGCACCCTCTATGGCTACACCTTC. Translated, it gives CASSLEGSTLYGYTF.

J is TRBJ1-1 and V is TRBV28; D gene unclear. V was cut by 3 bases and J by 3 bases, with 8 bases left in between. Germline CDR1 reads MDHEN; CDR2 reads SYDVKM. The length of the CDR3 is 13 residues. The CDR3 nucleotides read TGTGCCAGCAGTTTTGAAGGTTACACTGAAGCTTTCTTT. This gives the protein CASSFEGYTEAFF.

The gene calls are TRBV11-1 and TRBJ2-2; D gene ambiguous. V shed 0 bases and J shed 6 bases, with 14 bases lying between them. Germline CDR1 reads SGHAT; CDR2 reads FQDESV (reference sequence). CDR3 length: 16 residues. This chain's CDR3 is CASSLAYGYLPGELFF. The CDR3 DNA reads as TGTGCCAGCAGCTTAGCTTATGGGTACCTCCCCGGGGAGCTGTTTTTT.

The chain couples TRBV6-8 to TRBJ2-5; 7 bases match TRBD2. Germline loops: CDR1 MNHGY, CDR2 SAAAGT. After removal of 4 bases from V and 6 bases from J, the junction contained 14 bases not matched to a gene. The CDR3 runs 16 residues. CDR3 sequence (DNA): TGTGCCAGCAGTTTCTCCTTGGGGGAGGGTCGGAAGACCCAGTACTTC. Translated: CASSFSLGEGRKTQYF.

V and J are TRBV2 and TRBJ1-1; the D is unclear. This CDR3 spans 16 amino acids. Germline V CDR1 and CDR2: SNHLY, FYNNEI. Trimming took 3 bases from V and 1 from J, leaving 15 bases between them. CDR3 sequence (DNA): TGTGCCAGCAGTGATTCGGACCCCAATTGGAACACTGAAGCTTTCTTT. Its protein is CASSDSDPNWNTEAFF.

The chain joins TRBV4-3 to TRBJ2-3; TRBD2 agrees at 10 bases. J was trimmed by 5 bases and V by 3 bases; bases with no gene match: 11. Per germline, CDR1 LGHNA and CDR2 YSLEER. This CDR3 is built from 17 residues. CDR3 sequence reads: CASSQQIQRGGKDTQYF. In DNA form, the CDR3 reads TGCGCCAGCAGCCAGCAGATACAGCGGGGGGGGAAAGATACGCAGTATTTT.

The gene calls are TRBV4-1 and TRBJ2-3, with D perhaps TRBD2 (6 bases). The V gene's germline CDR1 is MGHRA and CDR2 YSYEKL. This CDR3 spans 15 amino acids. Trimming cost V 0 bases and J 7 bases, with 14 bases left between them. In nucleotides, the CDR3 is TGCGCCAGCAGCCAAGATGGAGGGTTTAAAAATACGCAGTATTTT. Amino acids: CASSQDGGFKNTQYF.

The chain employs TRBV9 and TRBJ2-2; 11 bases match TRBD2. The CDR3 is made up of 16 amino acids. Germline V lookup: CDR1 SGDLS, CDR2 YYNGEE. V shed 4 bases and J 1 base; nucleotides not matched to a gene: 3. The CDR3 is CASSLSGGVNTGELFF. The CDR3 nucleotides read TGTGCCAGCAGCCTTAGCGGGGGGGTGAACACCGGGGAGCTGTTTTTT.

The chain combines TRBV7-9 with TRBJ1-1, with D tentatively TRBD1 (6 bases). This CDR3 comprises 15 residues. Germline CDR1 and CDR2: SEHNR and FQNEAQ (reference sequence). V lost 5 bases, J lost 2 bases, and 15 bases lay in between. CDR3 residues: CASSPRQGINTEAFF. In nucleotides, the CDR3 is TGTGCCAGCAGCCCCAGGCAGGGGATAAACACTGAAGCTTTCTTT.

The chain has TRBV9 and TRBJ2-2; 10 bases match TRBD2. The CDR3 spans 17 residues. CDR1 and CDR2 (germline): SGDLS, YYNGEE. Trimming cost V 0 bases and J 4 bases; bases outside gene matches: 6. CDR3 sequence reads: CASSVGLAGDLTGELFF. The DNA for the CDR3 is TGTGCCAGCAGCGTAGGGCTAGCGGGGGATCTCACCGGGGAGCTGTTTTTT.

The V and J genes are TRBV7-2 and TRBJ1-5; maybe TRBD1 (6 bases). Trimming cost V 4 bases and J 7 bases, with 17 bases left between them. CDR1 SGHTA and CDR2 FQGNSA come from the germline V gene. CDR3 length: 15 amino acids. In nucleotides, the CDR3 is TGTGCCAGCAGCTGGAAGACAGGCGCTATCCAGCCCCAGCATTTT. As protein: CASSWKTGAIQPQHF. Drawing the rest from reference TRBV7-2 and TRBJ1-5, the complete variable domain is GAGVSQSPSNKVTEKGKDVELRCDPISGHTALYWYRQSLGQGLEFLIYFQGNSAPDKSGLPSDRFSAERTGGSVSTLTIQRTQQEDSAVYLCASSWKTGAIQPQHFGDGTRLSIL.

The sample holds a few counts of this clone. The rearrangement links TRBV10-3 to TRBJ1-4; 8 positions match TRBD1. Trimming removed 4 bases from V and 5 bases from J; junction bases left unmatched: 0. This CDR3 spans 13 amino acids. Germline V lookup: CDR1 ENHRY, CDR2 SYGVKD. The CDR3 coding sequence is TGTGCCATCAGTGGACAGGGGAATGAAAAACTGTTTTTT. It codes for CAISGQGNEKLFF.

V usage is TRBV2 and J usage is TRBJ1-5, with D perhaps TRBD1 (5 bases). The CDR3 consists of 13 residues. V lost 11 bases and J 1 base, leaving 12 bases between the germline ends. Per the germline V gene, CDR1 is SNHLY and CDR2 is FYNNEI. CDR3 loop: CAGSTVSNQPQHF. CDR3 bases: TGTGCCGGGTCGACAGTGAGCAATCAGCCCCAGCATTTT.

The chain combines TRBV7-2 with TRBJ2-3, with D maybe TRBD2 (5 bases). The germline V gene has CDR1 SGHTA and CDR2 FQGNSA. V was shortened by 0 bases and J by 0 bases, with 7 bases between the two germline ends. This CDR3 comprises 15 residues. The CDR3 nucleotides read TGTGCCAGCAGCTTAGCCGGGGTTAGCACAGATACGCAGTATTTT. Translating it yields CASSLAGVSTDTQYF.

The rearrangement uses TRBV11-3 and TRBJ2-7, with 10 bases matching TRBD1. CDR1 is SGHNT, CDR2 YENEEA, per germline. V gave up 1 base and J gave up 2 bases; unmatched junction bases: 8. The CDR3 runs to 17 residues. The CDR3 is CASSLVRRDRGPYEQYF. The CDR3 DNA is TGTGCCAGCAGCTTAGTTCGACGGGACAGGGGCCCCTACGAGCAGTACTTC.

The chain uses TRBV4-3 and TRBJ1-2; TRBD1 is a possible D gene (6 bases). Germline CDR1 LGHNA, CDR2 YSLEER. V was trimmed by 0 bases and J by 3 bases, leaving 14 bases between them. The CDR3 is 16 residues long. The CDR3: CASSQEMTGLYYGYTF. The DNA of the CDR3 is TGCGCCAGCAGCCAAGAAATGACAGGTCTGTACTATGGCTACACCTTC.

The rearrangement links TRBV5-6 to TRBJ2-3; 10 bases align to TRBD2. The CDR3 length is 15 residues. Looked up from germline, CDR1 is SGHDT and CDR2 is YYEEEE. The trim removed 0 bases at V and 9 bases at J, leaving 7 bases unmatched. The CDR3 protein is CASSLVLAGLRTQYF. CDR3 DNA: TGTGCCAGCAGCTTGGTACTAGCGGGGCTTAGGACGCAGTATTTT.

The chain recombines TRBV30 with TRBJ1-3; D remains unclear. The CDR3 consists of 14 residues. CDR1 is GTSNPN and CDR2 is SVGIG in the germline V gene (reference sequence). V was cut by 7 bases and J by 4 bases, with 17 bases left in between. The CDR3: CASPSSRTGNTIYF. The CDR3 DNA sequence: TGTGCCTCCCCAAGCAGCCGCACCGGAAACACCATATATTTT.